Listed below are T cell receptor beta chains from one sample, sequenced in a study of blood T cell repertoires in COVID-19. Using immunoSEQ multiplex PCR, the repertoire was profiled, and TCRdb retains in-frame clones only, with some absent. The sample shows 130,000 to 150,000 clones, around four fifths of them seen only once. Material for sequencing was peripheral blood. All receptors come from a woman aged 40 to 50 with active or convalescent COVID-19. CDR3s include the opening cysteine and the closing phenylalanine or tryptophan. Fields, in order: CDR3 protein, CDR3 DNA, clone size, J gene, CDR3 length, V gene, D gene. A D gene is named only where the DNA matches it firmly. For some rows the clone size is stated as once, few or many, or as a class when expanded; others skip it.

CDR3: CASSPQARGETQYF
DNA: TGTGCCAGCAGTCCCCAGGCCAGGGGAGAGACCCAGTACTTC
size: -
J: TRBJ2-5
length: 14
V: TRBV27
D: -

CDR3: CASSGGLFPYNEQFF
DNA: TGTGCCAGCAGCGGGGGACTTTTCCCCTACAATGAGCAGTTCTTC
size: -
J: TRBJ2-1
length: 15
V: TRBV9
D: -

CDR3: CASSTSGRDEQFF
DNA: TGTGCCAGCAGTACTAGCGGGAGGGATGAGCAGTTCTTC
size: -
J: TRBJ2-1
length: 13
V: TRBV27
D: TRBD2

CDR3: CASSLSRTENSPLHF
DNA: TGTGCCAGCAGCTTAAGTAGGACAGAGAATTCACCCCTCCACTTT
size: once
J: TRBJ1-6
length: 15
V: TRBV7-2
D: -

CDR3: CASSLRTGGLETQYF
DNA: TGTGCCAGCAGTTTACGAACGGGAGGGTTAGAGACCCAGTACTTC
size: -
J: TRBJ2-5
length: 15
V: TRBV28
D: TRBD2

CDR3: CASSPLGTANTEAFF
DNA: TGTGCCAGTAGTCCCCTGGGGACAGCGAACACTGAAGCTTTCTTT
size: -
J: TRBJ1-1
length: 15
V: TRBV19
D: TRBD1

CDR3: CASSYSTGIGNTIYF
DNA: TGTGCCAGCAGTTACTCGACAGGGATTGGAAACACCATATATTTT
size: -
J: TRBJ1-3
length: 15
V: TRBV6-5
D: TRBD1

CDR3: CASSLVGDFLSGYTF
DNA: TGCGCCAGCAGCTTGGTTGGAGATTTTCTATCTGGCTACACCTTC
size: -
J: TRBJ1-2
length: 15
V: TRBV5-1
D: -

CDR3: CATRPGLGTDTQYF
DNA: TGTGCCACCCGCCCGGGACTGGGCACAGATACGCAGTATTTT
size: -
J: TRBJ2-3
length: 14
V: TRBV28
D: -

CDR3: CATSDFNRASTDTQYF
DNA: TGTGCCACCAGTGATTTCAACAGGGCTAGCACAGATACGCAGTATTTT
size: -
J: TRBJ2-3
length: 16
V: TRBV24-1
D: -

CDR3: CASSLERATNEKLFF
DNA: TGCGCCAGCAGCTTGGAGCGTGCAACTAATGAAAAACTGTTTTTT
size: once
J: TRBJ1-4
length: 15
V: TRBV5-1
D: -

CDR3: CASSIQSQGSSGNTIYF
DNA: TGTGCCAGCTCAATACAATCCCAGGGGTCGTCTGGAAACACCATATATTTT
size: -
J: TRBJ1-3
length: 17
V: TRBV18
D: -

CDR3: CASSFGTGTYEQYF
DNA: TGTGCCAGCAGTTTCGGGACAGGGACCTACGAGCAGTACTTC
size: -
J: TRBJ2-7
length: 14
V: TRBV28
D: TRBD1

CDR3: CASSLHRNQPQHF
DNA: TGTGCCAGCAGCTTACACAGAAATCAGCCCCAGCATTTT
size: -
J: TRBJ1-5
length: 13
V: TRBV7-2
D: -

CDR3: CASSFGQPITEAFF
DNA: TGTGCCAGCAGTTTCGGACAGCCGATCACTGAAGCTTTCTTT
size: -
J: TRBJ1-1
length: 14
V: TRBV27
D: -

CDR3: CAWSGGGTFSYEQYF
DNA: TGTGCCTGGAGTGGGGGGGGGACTTTCTCCTACGAGCAGTACTTC
size: -
J: TRBJ2-7
length: 15
V: TRBV30
D: TRBD2

CDR3: CASSLNFIGVGNTEAFF
DNA: TGCGCCAGCAGCTTGAATTTTATCGGGGTGGGGAACACTGAAGCTTTCTTT
size: -
J: TRBJ1-1
length: 17
V: TRBV5-1
D: -

CDR3: CASSADIAGETQYF
DNA: TGTGCCAGCAGCGCCGACATTGCTGGGGAGACCCAGTACTTC
size: -
J: TRBJ2-5
length: 14
V: TRBV9
D: -

CDR3: CASSTGDSLGYEQYF
DNA: TGTGCCAGCAGCACCGGGGACAGCTTGGGCTACGAGCAGTACTTC
size: -
J: TRBJ2-7
length: 15
V: TRBV5-1
D: TRBD1

CDR3: CAWSRTAQETQYF
DNA: TGTGCCTGGTCTCGGACAGCTCAAGAGACCCAGTACTTC
size: -
J: TRBJ2-5
length: 13
V: TRBV30
D: -

CDR3: CASSLKDSRTYNEQFF
DNA: TGTGCCAGCAGTTTAAAAGACTCTAGAACCTACAATGAGCAGTTCTTC
size: -
J: TRBJ2-1
length: 16
V: TRBV27
D: -

CDR3: CASSFLSDVLTF
DNA: TGTGCCAGCAGTTTTCTCTCTGACGTCCTGACTTTC
size: -
J: TRBJ2-6
length: 12
V: TRBV28
D: -

CDR3: CASSLTGQGGNTIYF
DNA: TGTGCCAGCAGCTTAACGGGACAGGGCGGAAACACCATATATTTT
size: -
J: TRBJ1-3
length: 15
V: TRBV7-2
D: TRBD1

CDR3: CASSVPLAGGSTDTQYF
DNA: TGTGCCAGCAGTGTCCCGCTAGCGGGGGGTAGCACAGATACGCAGTATTTT
size: once
J: TRBJ2-3
length: 17
V: TRBV2
D: TRBD2

CDR3: CASSSSMPGNTEAFF
DNA: TGTGCCAGCAGTTCCTCCATGCCCGGGAACACTGAAGCTTTCTTT
size: once
J: TRBJ1-1
length: 15
V: TRBV6-6
D: -

CDR3: CASSPRSSYEQYF
DNA: TGTGCCAGCAGCCCAAGGAGCTCCTACGAGCAGTACTTC
size: -
J: TRBJ2-7
length: 13
V: TRBV21-1
D: -

CDR3: CASSNREGNYGYTF
DNA: TGTGCCAGTAGCAATCGGGAAGGGAACTATGGCTACACCTTC
size: -
J: TRBJ1-2
length: 14
V: TRBV19
D: -

CDR3: CASSLRQGGNSPLHF
DNA: TGTGCCAGCAGTTTGCGACAGGGTGGGAATTCACCCCTCCACTTT
size: -
J: TRBJ1-6
length: 15
V: TRBV28
D: TRBD1

CDR3: CASSWDSGYEQYF
DNA: TGTGCCAGCAGTTGGGACAGTGGATACGAGCAGTACTTC
size: -
J: TRBJ2-7
length: 13
V: TRBV27
D: TRBD1

CDR3: CASSPDRENTEAFF
DNA: TGTGCCAGCAGTCCGGACAGGGAAAACACTGAAGCTTTCTTT
size: -
J: TRBJ1-1
length: 14
V: TRBV28
D: TRBD1

CDR3: CAISEGLSNQPQHF
DNA: TGTGCCATCAGTGAGGGACTTAGCAATCAGCCCCAGCATTTT
size: few
J: TRBJ1-5
length: 14
V: TRBV10-3
D: -

CDR3: CASSRLGTGNDEQYF
DNA: TGTGCCAGCAGCCGCCTCGGGACAGGGAACGACGAGCAGTACTTC
size: -
J: TRBJ2-7
length: 15
V: TRBV7-2
D: TRBD1

CDR3: CASGGGGYGYTF
DNA: TGTGCCAGCGGGGGGGGCGGCTATGGCTACACCTTC
size: -
J: TRBJ1-2
length: 12
V: TRBV27
D: -

CDR3: CASTSRDRGYQPLHF
DNA: TGTGCCAGCACCTCCCGGGACAGGGGATATCAGCCCCTCCACTTT
size: -
J: TRBJ1-6
length: 15
V: TRBV7-2
D: TRBD1

CDR3: CATSRGKEGKLFF
DNA: TGTGCCACCAGCAGAGGGAAGGAGGGAAAACTGTTTTTT
size: -
J: TRBJ1-4
length: 13
V: TRBV15
D: -

CDR3: CASSLTLGLHQETQYF
DNA: TGTGCCAGCAGTCTAACCCTAGGACTACACCAAGAGACCCAGTACTTC
size: -
J: TRBJ2-5
length: 16
V: TRBV7-9
D: -

CDR3: CASSEAMGQGNTGELFF
DNA: TGTGCCAGCAGTGAAGCAATGGGACAGGGCAACACCGGGGAGCTGTTTTTT
size: once
J: TRBJ2-2
length: 17
V: TRBV2
D: TRBD1

CDR3: CASNRDSFRVNTEAFF
DNA: TGTGCCAGTAACCGTGACAGCTTTAGGGTAAACACTGAAGCTTTCTTT
size: -
J: TRBJ1-1
length: 16
V: TRBV19
D: -

CDR3: CASSWRLAGNQNEQFF
DNA: TGTGCCAGCAGTTGGAGACTAGCGGGAAATCAAAATGAGCAGTTCTTC
size: -
J: TRBJ2-1
length: 16
V: TRBV27
D: TRBD2

CDR3: CASRGIETGADYGYTF
DNA: TGTGCCAGTAGGGGGATTGAGACAGGGGCCGACTATGGCTACACCTTC
size: few
J: TRBJ1-2
length: 16
V: TRBV19
D: TRBD1

CDR3: CASSSAGGGNTEAFF
DNA: TGTGCCAGCAGTTCGGCAGGGGGAGGAAACACTGAAGCTTTCTTT
size: -
J: TRBJ1-1
length: 15
V: TRBV28
D: TRBD1

CDR3: CASSPGTGPQGEQYF
DNA: TGTGCCAGCTCACCCGGAACAGGGCCCCAAGGGGAGCAGTACTTC
size: -
J: TRBJ2-7
length: 15
V: TRBV18
D: -

CDR3: CASRAQVISTDTQYF
DNA: TGTGCCAGCAGAGCACAGGTTATAAGCACAGATACGCAGTATTTT
size: -
J: TRBJ2-3
length: 15
V: TRBV28
D: -

CDR3: CASSTGRAYGYTF
DNA: TGTGCCAGTAGCACGGGGAGGGCCTATGGCTACACCTTC
size: -
J: TRBJ1-2
length: 13
V: TRBV19
D: -

CDR3: CASSLQSGFLNEKLFF
DNA: TGTGCCAGCAGCTTACAGAGCGGGTTCCTTAATGAAAAACTGTTTTTT
size: -
J: TRBJ1-4
length: 16
V: TRBV7-2
D: -

CDR3: CASSSPGQGNYGYTF
DNA: TGTGCCAGCAGCTCCCCGGGACAGGGGAACTATGGCTACACCTTC
size: -
J: TRBJ1-2
length: 15
V: TRBV7-2
D: TRBD1

CDR3: CASSSQGRDGYTF
DNA: TGCGCCAGCAGCTCCCAGGGTCGCGATGGCTACACCTTC
size: -
J: TRBJ1-2
length: 13
V: TRBV5-1
D: -

CDR3: CASITARAEAFF
DNA: TGTGCCAGCATTACGGCCAGGGCTGAAGCTTTCTTT
size: -
J: TRBJ1-1
length: 12
V: TRBV28
D: -

CDR3: CASSLDGSYEQYF
DNA: TGTGCCAGCAGCTTAGACGGGTCCTACGAGCAGTACTTC
size: -
J: TRBJ2-7
length: 13
V: TRBV7-2
D: -

CDR3: CAISPGAGVGNTIYF
DNA: TGTGCCATCAGTCCAGGGGCGGGGGTCGGAAACACCATATATTTT
size: -
J: TRBJ1-3
length: 15
V: TRBV10-3
D: -